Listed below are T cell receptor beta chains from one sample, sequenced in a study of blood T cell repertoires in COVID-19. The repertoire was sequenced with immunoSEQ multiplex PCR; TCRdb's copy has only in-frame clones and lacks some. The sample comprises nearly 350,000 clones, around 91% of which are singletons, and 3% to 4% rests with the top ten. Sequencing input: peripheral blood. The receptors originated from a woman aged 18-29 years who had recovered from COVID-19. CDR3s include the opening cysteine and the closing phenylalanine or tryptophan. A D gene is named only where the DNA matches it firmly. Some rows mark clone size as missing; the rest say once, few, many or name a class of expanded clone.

TGTGCCAGCAGCTTGGAGCTAGCGGGAGGGCCGGGGGTAGAGACCCAGTACTTC,CASSLELAGGPGVETQYF,-,TRBJ2-5,TRBV5-6,TRBD2
TGTGCCAGCAGTCGGTCAGACAGGTTGTCTGAAGCTTTCTTT,CASSRSDRLSEAFF,-,TRBJ1-1,TRBV2,-
TGTGCCAGCAGCTTACAGGGTTCTGGTACAGATACGCAGTATTTT,CASSLQGSGTDTQYF,-,TRBJ2-3,TRBV7-2,-
TGCGCCAGCAGCCAAGAGGGGGCAGGGAATTCACCCCTCCACTTT,CASSQEGAGNSPLHF,-,TRBJ1-6,TRBV4-3,-
TGCGCCAGCAGCACACAGGGGGGCAATGAGCAGTTCTTC,CASSTQGGNEQFF,-,TRBJ2-1,TRBV5-1,TRBD1
TGTGCCAGCAGCCAGCCCGGGACAGTTATCCACTTT,CASSQPGTVIHF,-,TRBJ1-6,TRBV3-1/TRBV3-2,TRBD1
TGTGCCAGCAGTAGAGGAGATACGCAGTATTTT,CASSRGDTQYF,-,TRBJ2-3,TRBV6-2/TRBV6-3,-
TGTGCCAGCAGCCCCCTCGGACAGGTCAATCAGCCCCAGCATTTT,CASSPLGQVNQPQHF,-,TRBJ1-5,TRBV11-2,TRBD1
TGCGCCAGCAGCTTCACTCAGGGGGCTGGTGAGCAGTTCTTC,CASSFTQGAGEQFF,once,TRBJ2-1,TRBV5-1,TRBD1
TGTGCCACAGCTGAGAGGGGGGGGGTTCTCAATGAGCAGTTCTTC,CATAERGGVLNEQFF,-,TRBJ2-1,TRBV25-1,-
TGTGCCAGCAGCGAAGGACTAGCGGGCGTCAGCACAGATACGCAGTATTTT,CASSEGLAGVSTDTQYF,-,TRBJ2-3,TRBV6-2/TRBV6-3,TRBD2
TGCAGCGTTGAAGTCAGGGTTGAAGCTTTCTTT,CSVEVRVEAFF,-,TRBJ1-1,TRBV29-1,-
TGCGCCAGCAGCCAAGCGCGCTCTGGGGCCAACGTCCTGACTTTC,CASSQARSGANVLTF,-,TRBJ2-6,TRBV4-3,-
TGTGCCAGCAGTGACGGGAGGGGCGTGGCGGTCAATGAGCAGTTCTTC,CASSDGRGVAVNEQFF,-,TRBJ2-1,TRBV2,TRBD2
TGTGCCAGCAGTCCAGTACAGGGCGGTGAGCAGTTCTTC,CASSPVQGGEQFF,-,TRBJ2-1,TRBV6-5,-
TGTGCCAGCAGTTACTTACAGGGGTTGGGGAATTCACCCCTCCACTTT,CASSYLQGLGNSPLHF,-,TRBJ1-6,TRBV6-5,TRBD1
TGCGCCAGCAGTCAGTACAATGAGCAGTTCTTC,CASSQYNEQFF,-,TRBJ2-1,TRBV5-1,-
TGCAGCGTTGGGATTAGCGGGAGACCCTACAATGAGCAGTTCTTC,CSVGISGRPYNEQFF,-,TRBJ2-1,TRBV29-1,TRBD2